Listed below are T cell receptor beta chains from one sample, sequenced in a study of T cell changes during pregnancy in multiple sclerosis. Only in-frame clones appear in the TCRdb table, and some are missing; sequencing was by immunoSEQ multiplex PCR. The sample consists of 45,000 to 65,000 clones, roughly 90% of them appearing once. Sequenced here: peripheral blood, sampled after pregnancy. Receptors originate from a female donor in good health, enrolled as a control in a pregnancy study. Both conserved end residues are part of each CDR3. Fields, in order: J gene, CDR3 length, D gene, clone size, V gene, CDR3 protein, CDR3 DNA. D genes are given only for firm matches. The size field is filled for only some rows; it gives once, few, many or a size class.

>TRBJ1-1|12|NA|NA|TRBV7-9
CASTTRGEGAFF
TGTGCCAGCACCACAAGAGGTGAGGGAGCTTTCTTT
>TRBJ2-1|16|TRBD1|once|TRBV5-6
CASSSIQGSSYNEQFF
TGTGCCAGCAGTTCCATACAGGGGAGCTCCTACAATGAGCAGTTCTTC
>TRBJ2-1|12|NA|NA|TRBV9
CASSVGWSEQFF
TGTGCCAGCAGCGTAGGGTGGAGTGAGCAGTTCTTC
>TRBJ2-5|13|NA|NA|TRBV5-4
CASSLGVEETQYF
TGTGCCAGCAGCTTAGGAGTGGAAGAGACCCAGTACTTC
>TRBJ2-3|15|TRBD2|NA|TRBV5-1
CASRETSGFGETQYF
TGCGCCAGCAGAGAAACTAGCGGGTTCGGGGAAACGCAGTATTTT
>TRBJ2-7|13|NA|NA|TRBV4-3
CASSQDRGDRQYF
TGCGCCAGCAGCCAAGATCGCGGGGACAGGCAGTACTTC
>TRBJ2-3|15|TRBD2|NA|TRBV2
CASNALSGGTDTQYF
TGTGCCAGCAACGCCCTTAGCGGGGGCACAGATACGCAGTATTTT
>TRBJ2-3|14|NA|NA|TRBV27
CASSLGGASDTQYF
TGTGCCAGCAGTTTAGGGGGGGCCTCAGATACGCAGTATTTT
>TRBJ1-6|15|TRBD1|NA|TRBV7-8
CASSLGTVDNSPLHF
TGTGCCAGCAGCTTGGGGACAGTCGATAATTCACCCCTCCACTTT
>TRBJ2-5|15|NA|once|TRBV7-2
CASSRRWGEGETQYF
TGTGCCAGCAGCCGCCGTTGGGGGGAAGGGGAGACCCAGTACTTC
>TRBJ2-2|15|NA|NA|TRBV6-6
CASSYGAGNTGELFF
TGTGCCAGCAGTTACGGCGCGGGGAACACCGGGGAGCTGTTTTTT
>TRBJ2-3|11|NA|NA|TRBV20-1
CSAIAFLEQYF
TGCAGTGCTATAGCGTTCCTAGAGCAGTATTTT
>TRBJ1-2|13|NA|NA|TRBV19
CASSIRDGYRYTF
TGTGCCAGTAGTATTCGGGATGGGTACCGCTACACCTTC
>TRBJ2-7|16|NA|NA|TRBV6-1
CASSEALGHHFAEQYF
TGTGCCAGCAGTGAAGCGCTGGGACACCACTTCGCCGAGCAGTACTTC
>TRBJ2-5|14|TRBD1|NA|TRBV6-5
CASSRTGGLTQQYF
TGTGCCAGCTCTCGGACAGGGGGCCTTACTCAGCAGTACTTC
>TRBJ2-2|16|TRBD2|NA|TRBV10-3
CAISGLAGVNTGELFF
TGTGCCATCAGTGGCCTAGCGGGAGTAAACACCGGGGAGCTGTTTTTT
>TRBJ2-2|13|NA|NA|TRBV7-6
CASSHGQTGELFF
TGTGCCAGCAGCCATGGACAGACCGGGGAGCTGTTTTTT
>TRBJ2-2|15|NA|NA|TRBV5-1
CASQIGHENTGELFF
TGCGCCAGCCAGATCGGACATGAGAACACCGGGGAGCTGTTTTTT
>TRBJ1-1|14|NA|NA|TRBV2
CASSESGLNTEAFF
TGTGCCAGCAGTGAATCGGGGTTGAACACTGAAGCTTTCTTT
>TRBJ2-3|16|NA|many|TRBV6-4
CASSEKSASATDTQYF
TGTGCCAGCAGTGAAAAGTCGGCTAGCGCCACAGATACGCAGTATTTT
>TRBJ1-2|17|NA|NA|TRBV25-1
CASSELLPGGTQYGYTF
TGTGCCAGCAGTGAGCTCTTACCCGGGGGGACACAATATGGCTACACCTTC
>TRBJ2-3|17|TRBD2|NA|TRBV5-1
CASSLRYSGGLTDTQYF
TGCGCCAGCAGCCTAAGATATAGCGGGGGCCTCACAGATACGCAGTATTTT
>TRBJ2-3|16|NA|NA|TRBV5-1
CASSLGQVGFTDTQYF
TGCGCCAGCAGCTTGGGCCAGGTTGGTTTCACAGATACGCAGTATTTT
>TRBJ1-3|13|TRBD1|NA|TRBV6-1
CATDRGQGSTIYF
TGTGCCACCGACAGGGGGCAAGGAAGCACCATATATTTT